This T cell receptor (beta chain) was captured in a study of cytomegalovirus exposure and HLA in healthy donors. The study, taken as a whole, reports: The study put 150 or so TCR beta chains on its list as cytomegalovirus-associated. Later work found that TCR association rates differed between HLA loci; DRB1 had the most and HLA-C the fewest. Because they were indistinguishable, some V segments, including TRBV6-2 and TRBV6-3, were excluded.

The CDR3 consists of 14 residues. Germline assignment: CDR1 MGHDK and CDR2 SYGVNS. V trimming: 8 bases; J trimming: 4 bases; junction bases outside the gene matches: 5. The PCR ran on 60 Vbeta and 13 Jbeta primers. TCRdb's table, derived via immunoSEQ multiplex PCR, lists solely in-frame clones and lacks some. This sample has fewer than 250,000 clones, with about four fifths found just once. This clone appeared a single time. Its antigen is undetermined. This TCR was recovered from a woman aged 40-49 years in good health and CMV-seronegative. This chain joins TRBV25-1 and TRBJ2-3; 11 positions match TRBD1. Sequences were obtained from PBMCs. For the CDR3, the DNA is TGTGCCAGCGCCCGGGACAGGGGGGCAGATACGCAGTATTTT. The encoded protein is CASARDRGADTQYF.